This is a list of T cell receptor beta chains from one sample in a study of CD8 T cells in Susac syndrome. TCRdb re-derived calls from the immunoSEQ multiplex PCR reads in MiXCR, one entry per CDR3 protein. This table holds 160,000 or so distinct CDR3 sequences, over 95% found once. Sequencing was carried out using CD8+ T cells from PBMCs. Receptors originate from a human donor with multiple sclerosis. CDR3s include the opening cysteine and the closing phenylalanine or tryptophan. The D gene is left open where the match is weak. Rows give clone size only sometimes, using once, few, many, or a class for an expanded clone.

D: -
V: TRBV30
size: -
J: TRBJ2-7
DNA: TGTGCCTGGATGGGGGGTAACGAGCAGTACTTC
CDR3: CAWMGGNEQYF

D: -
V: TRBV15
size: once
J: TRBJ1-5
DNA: TGTGCCACCAGCGGCTGGGGGGGGAGCAATCAGCCCCAGCATTTT
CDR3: CATSGWGGSNQPQHF

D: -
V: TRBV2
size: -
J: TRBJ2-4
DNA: TGTGCCTGTCAGGCGGGGCTAGCCAAAAACATTCAGTACTTC
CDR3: CACQAGLAKNIQYF

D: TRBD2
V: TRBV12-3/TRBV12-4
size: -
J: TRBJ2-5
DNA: TGTGCCAGCAGTCCTTCGACTAGCGGGTCCGAGACCCAGTACTTC
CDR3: CASSPSTSGSETQYF

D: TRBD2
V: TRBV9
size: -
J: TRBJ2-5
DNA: TGTGCCAGCAGCGAGACGGGGGGGCGAGAGACCCAGTACTTC
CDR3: CASSETGGRETQYF

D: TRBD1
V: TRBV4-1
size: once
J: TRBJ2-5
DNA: TGCGCCAGCAGCCTATATCAGGGGGCTTCAAAGACCCAGTACTTC
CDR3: CASSLYQGASKTQYF

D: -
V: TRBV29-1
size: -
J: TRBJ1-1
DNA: TGCAGCGTTGATGGGTCGCCGGCAGACCCAAACACTGAAGCTTTCTTT
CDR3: CSVDGSPADPNTEAFF

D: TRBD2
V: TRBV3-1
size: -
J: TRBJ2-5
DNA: TGTGCCAGCAGCCAGCCGCCCCCCTGGATGGGAGGGAAGTACTTC
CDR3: CASSQPPPWMGGKYF

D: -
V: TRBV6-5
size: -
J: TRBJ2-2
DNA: TGTGCCAGCAGTAAGGGGACCATAAACACCGGGGAGCTGTTTTTT
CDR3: CASSKGTINTGELFF

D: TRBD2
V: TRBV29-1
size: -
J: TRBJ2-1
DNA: TGCAGCGTTGATCTTTATCGGGGGGACAATGAGCAGTTCTTC
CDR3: CSVDLYRGDNEQFF

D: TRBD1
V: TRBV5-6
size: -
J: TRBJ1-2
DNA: TGTGCCAGCAGCCTGGACGGGACAGGAGCCCTGGGCTACACCTTC
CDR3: CASSLDGTGALGYTF

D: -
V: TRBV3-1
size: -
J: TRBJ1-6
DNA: TGTGCCAGCAGCCAGATACTCTATGGGGGCCCGTCTTCACCCCTCCACTTT
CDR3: CASSQILYGGPSSPLHF

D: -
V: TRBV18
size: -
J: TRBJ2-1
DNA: TGTGCCAGCTCGCGGGACCGCCTCGCCAATGAGCAGTTCTTC
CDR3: CASSRDRLANEQFF

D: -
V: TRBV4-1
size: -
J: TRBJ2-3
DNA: TGCGCCAGCAGCCAATTGACCAGGAGCACAGATACGCAGTATTTT
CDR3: CASSQLTRSTDTQYF

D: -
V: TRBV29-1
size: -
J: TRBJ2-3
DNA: TGCAGCGCCCTAAGCGGGCCGTCCACAGATACGCAGTATTTT
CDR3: CSALSGPSTDTQYF

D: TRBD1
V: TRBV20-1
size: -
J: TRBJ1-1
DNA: TGCAGTGCAGCGGACAGGGCCGCTGAAGCTTTCTTT
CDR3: CSAADRAAEAFF

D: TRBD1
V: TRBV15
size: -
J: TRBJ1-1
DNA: TGTGCCACCACCGGGACAGGCGGCACTGAAGCTTTCTTT
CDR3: CATTGTGGTEAFF

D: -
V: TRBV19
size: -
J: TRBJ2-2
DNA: TGTGCCAGTAGTATTCCATATGGGGCCGGGGAGCTGTTTTTT
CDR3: CASSIPYGAGELFF

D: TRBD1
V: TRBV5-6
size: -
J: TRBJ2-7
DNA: TGTGCCAGCAGCCGGGGACAGGGAAGGGTCTACGAGCAGTACTTC
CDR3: CASSRGQGRVYEQYF

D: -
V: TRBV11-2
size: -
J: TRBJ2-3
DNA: TGTGCCAGCAGCTTATGGACGAGTAGCACAGATACGCAGTATTTT
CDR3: CASSLWTSSTDTQYF

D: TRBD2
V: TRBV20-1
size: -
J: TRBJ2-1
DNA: TGCAGTGCTAGAACTAGCGGGGGGAGAGAGCAGTTCTTC
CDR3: CSARTSGGREQFF

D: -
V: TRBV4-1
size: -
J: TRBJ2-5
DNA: TGCGCCAGCAGCCCGCATACGGCGATCCAAGAGACCCAGTACTTC
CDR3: CASSPHTAIQETQYF

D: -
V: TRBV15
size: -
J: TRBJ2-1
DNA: TGTGCCACCAGTCTTCTGGGTGCTAGCATTTCCGATGAGCAGTTCTTC
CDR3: CATSLLGASISDEQFF

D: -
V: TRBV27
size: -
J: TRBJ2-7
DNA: TGTGCCAGCAGAGCCCTCGCGGGGGCCATCTACGAGCAGTACTTC
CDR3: CASRALAGAIYEQYF

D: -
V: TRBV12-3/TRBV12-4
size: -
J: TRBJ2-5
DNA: TGTGCCAGCAGTTCCCTCGTCCACGCGGAGACCCAGTACTTC
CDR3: CASSSLVHAETQYF

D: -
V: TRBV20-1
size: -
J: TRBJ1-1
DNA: TGCAGTGCGGACGGGTACACTGAAGCTTTCTTT
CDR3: CSADGYTEAFF

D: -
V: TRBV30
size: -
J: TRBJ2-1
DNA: TGTGCCTGGAGTGCTTCGTCATACAATGAGCAGTTCTTC
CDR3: CAWSASSYNEQFF

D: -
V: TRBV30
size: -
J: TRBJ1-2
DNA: TGTGCCTGCTTTGCGATGGGAGGCTACACCTTC
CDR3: CACFAMGGYTF

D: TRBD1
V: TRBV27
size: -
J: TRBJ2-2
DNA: TGTGCCAGCTCCCCCCTCCCGACAGGGGCCGGGGAGCTGTTTTTT
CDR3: CASSPLPTGAGELFF

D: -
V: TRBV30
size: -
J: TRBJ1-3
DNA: TGTGCCTGGAGTGTAGAGTACGGTAGCTCTGGAAACACCATATATTTT
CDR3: CAWSVEYGSSGNTIYF

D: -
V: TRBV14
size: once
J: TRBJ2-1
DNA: TGTGCCAGCAGCCAATTTAGCCCGAATGACTACAATGAGCAGTTCTTC
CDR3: CASSQFSPNDYNEQFF

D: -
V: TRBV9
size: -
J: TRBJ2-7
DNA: TGTGCCAGCAGCGTAGCGGCAGGGTACTACGAGCAGTACTTC
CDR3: CASSVAAGYYEQYF

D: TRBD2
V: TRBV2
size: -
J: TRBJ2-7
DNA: TGTGCCAGCAGGGAAGACTGGACTAGCGGGGGCTACGAGCAGTACTTC
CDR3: CASREDWTSGGYEQYF

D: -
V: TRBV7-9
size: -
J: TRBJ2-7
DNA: TGTGCCAGCAGCTTTTTGCCCTACGAGCAGTACTTC
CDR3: CASSFLPYEQYF

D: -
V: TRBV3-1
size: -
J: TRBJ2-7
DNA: TGTGCCAGCAGCCCCCGGACGACCTCGAAGAGAATATACGAGCAGTACTTC
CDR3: CASSPRTTSKRIYEQYF

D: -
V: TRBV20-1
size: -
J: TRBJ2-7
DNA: TGCAGTGCTAGAGATGGCGGTGACTACGAGCAGTACTTC
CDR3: CSARDGGDYEQYF

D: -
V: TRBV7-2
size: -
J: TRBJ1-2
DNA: TGTGCCAGCAGCATTACGACAGGAGTAGCTAACTATGGCTACACCTTC
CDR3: CASSITTGVANYGYTF